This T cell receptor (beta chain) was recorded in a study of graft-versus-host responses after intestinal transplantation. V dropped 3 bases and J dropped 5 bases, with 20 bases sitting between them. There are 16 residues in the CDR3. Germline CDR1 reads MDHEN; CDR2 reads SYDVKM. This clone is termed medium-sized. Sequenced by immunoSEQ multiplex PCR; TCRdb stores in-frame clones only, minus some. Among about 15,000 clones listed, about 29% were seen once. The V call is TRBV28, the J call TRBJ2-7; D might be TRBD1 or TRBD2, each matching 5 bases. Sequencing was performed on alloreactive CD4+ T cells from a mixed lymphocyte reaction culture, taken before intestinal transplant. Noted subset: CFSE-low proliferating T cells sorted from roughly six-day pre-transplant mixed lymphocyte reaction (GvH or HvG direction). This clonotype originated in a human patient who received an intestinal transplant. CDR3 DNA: TGTGCCAGCAGTTTTGCGTCTCGGGGCCCCCTGAACGAGCAGTACTTC. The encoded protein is CASSFASRGPLNEQYF.